This TCR beta chain was sequenced in a study of blood T cell repertoires in COVID-19. For the study at large: Material from acute and convalescent COVID-19 was sourced from the United States, Italy and Spain. In each case, the material was cDNA or gDNA derived from T cells, B-cell-depleted T cells, or PBMCs.

The CDR3 spans 13 residues. In germline, CDR1 is SNHLY, CDR2 FYNNEI. The junction had 9 bases not matched to a gene; V was cut back by 5 bases and J by 14 bases. Per the study methods: Reference gene primers were amplified, and this amplification served to estimate nucleated cell counts. Sequenced by immunoSEQ multiplex PCR; TCRdb stores in-frame clones only, minus some. The V and J calls and the clone size are those of that table, but D and trimming were determined from the DNA. The table includes about 190,000 clones, more than 75% detected once. Sequences were obtained from peripheral blood. The chain combines TRBV2 with TRBJ1-6, with TRBD1 identical over 7 bases. This TCR was sampled from a human donor in a cohort sampled during active COVID-19. The CDR3 is CASSPGQITSLHF. Written as DNA, the CDR3 is TGTGCCAGCAGTCCGGGACAGATCACGTCCCTCCACTTT. Supplemented by reference TRBV2 and TRBJ1-6, the full variable domain reads EPEVTQTPSHQVTQMGQEVILRCVPISNHLYFYWYRQILGQKVEFLVSFYNNEISEKSEIFDDQFSVERPDGSNFTLKIRSTKLEDSAMYFCASSPGQITSLHFGNGTRLTVT.